Described below is a single T cell receptor (beta chain) sequence and its context. Its antigen remains unidentified. The germline gives CDR1 MNHEY, CDR2 SMNVEV (reference sequence). V lost 4 bases to trimming and J lost 5 bases; unmatched junction nucleotides: 4. This CDR3 is 14 amino acids long. The entry originates in a study of long-term antiretroviral therapy in people with HIV. About the research overall: The study's earliest collections predate the 2015 immediate-ART recommendation by about a decade.

Survey level was the resolution at which the v3.0 immunoSEQ assay ran. Per sample, sequencing targeted roughly 40,000-55,000 T-cell genomes. This table comes from immunoSEQ multiplex PCR, and its TCRdb copy is limited to in-frame clones, with some not included. The sample shows tens of thousands of clones, 75% to 90% of them seen only once. Study observations and caveats: Although diversity increased after ART, it remained lower than in transplant donor controls.

At least one PBMC sample before ART and at least two after were required. This sample comprised unsorted PBMCs, obtained just before starting antiretroviral therapy. This sequence originates from a woman under 30 with HIV. The chain is built from TRBV27 and TRBJ1-2; TRBD1 matches at 10 bases. CDR3: CASSSGTGAYGYTF. The CDR3 nucleotides are TGTGCCAGCAGTTCGGGGACAGGGGCTTATGGCTACACCTTC.